This T cell receptor beta chain came from a study of blood T cell repertoires in COVID-19. On the study more broadly: Acute-phase and convalescent COVID-19 samples originated in the United States, Italy and Spain. PBMCs, B-cell-depleted T cells, or T cells were the source of the cDNA or gDNA that made up the material.

CDR1 and CDR2 (germline): MDHEN, SYDVKM. V dropped 6 bases and J dropped 2 bases, with 15 bases sitting between them. This CDR3 spans 15 amino acids. With regard to this clone: Other DNA sequences of this sample code for an identical CDR3.

Methods used by the authors: Estimated nucleated cell counts came from reference gene primer amplification. TCRdb's table, derived via immunoSEQ multiplex PCR, lists solely in-frame clones and lacks some. V and J calls and clone size are copied from that table; D and trimming were computed from the DNA. The data show 200,000 to 250,000 clones, 84% seen once. V usage is TRBV28 and J usage is TRBJ2-3; the D gene is possibly TRBD2 (6 bases). This clonotype was obtained from a man in his thirties or forties with active or convalescent COVID-19. Sequenced: peripheral blood. In nucleotides, the CDR3 is TGTGCCAGCAGCCCGAGCGGGCGAACCACAGATACGCAGTATTTT. Its translation is CASSPSGRTTDTQYF.